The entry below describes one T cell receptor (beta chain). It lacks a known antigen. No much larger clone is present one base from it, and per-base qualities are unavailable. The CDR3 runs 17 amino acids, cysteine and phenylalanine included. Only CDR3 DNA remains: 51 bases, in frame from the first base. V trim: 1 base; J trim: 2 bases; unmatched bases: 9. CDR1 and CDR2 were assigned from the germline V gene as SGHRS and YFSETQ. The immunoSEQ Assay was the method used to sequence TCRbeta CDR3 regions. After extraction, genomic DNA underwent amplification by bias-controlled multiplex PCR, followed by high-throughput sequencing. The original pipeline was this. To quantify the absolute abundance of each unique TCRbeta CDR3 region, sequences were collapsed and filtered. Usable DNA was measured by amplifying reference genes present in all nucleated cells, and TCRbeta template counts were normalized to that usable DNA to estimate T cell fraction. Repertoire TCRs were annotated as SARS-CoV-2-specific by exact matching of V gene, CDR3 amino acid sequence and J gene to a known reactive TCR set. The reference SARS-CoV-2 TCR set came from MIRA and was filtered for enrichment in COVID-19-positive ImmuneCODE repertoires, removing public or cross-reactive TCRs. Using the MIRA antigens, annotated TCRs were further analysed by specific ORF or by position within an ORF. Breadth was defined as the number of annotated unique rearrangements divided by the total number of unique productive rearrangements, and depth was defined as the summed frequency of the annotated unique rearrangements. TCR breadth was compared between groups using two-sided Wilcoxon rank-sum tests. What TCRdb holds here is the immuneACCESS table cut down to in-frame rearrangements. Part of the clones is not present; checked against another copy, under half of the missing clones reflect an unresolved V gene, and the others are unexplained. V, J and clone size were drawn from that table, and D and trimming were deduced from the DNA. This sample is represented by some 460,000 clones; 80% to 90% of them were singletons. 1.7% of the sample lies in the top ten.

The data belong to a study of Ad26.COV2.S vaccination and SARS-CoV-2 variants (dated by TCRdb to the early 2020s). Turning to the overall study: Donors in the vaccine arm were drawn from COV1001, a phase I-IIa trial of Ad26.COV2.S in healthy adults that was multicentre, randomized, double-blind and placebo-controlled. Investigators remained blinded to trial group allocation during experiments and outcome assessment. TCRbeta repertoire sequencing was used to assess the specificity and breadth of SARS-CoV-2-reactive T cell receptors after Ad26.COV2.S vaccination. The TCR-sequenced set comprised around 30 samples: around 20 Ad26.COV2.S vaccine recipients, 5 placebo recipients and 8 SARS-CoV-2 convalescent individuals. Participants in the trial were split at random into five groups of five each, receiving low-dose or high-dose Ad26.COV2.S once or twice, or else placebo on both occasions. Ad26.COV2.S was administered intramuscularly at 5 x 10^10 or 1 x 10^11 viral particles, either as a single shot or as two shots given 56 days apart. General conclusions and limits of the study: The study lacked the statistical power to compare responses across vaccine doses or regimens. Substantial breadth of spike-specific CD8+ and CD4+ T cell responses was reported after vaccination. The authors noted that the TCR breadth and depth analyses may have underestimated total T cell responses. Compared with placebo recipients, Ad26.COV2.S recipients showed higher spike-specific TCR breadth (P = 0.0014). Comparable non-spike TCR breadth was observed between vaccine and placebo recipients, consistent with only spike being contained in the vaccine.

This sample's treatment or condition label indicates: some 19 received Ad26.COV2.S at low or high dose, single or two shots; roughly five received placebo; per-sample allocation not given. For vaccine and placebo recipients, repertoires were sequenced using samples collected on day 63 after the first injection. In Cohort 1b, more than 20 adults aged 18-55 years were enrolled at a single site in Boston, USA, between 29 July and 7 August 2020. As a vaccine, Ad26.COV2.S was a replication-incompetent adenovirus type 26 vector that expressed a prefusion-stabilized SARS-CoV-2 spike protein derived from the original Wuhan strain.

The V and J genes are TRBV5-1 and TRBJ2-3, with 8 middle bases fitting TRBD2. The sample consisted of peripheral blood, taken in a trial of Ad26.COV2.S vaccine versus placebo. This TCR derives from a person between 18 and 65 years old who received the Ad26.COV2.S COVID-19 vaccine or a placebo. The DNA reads TGCGCCAGCAGCTTGCACGGTAGCGGGGAGTACACAGATACGCAGTATTTT. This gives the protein CASSLHGSGEYTDTQYF.